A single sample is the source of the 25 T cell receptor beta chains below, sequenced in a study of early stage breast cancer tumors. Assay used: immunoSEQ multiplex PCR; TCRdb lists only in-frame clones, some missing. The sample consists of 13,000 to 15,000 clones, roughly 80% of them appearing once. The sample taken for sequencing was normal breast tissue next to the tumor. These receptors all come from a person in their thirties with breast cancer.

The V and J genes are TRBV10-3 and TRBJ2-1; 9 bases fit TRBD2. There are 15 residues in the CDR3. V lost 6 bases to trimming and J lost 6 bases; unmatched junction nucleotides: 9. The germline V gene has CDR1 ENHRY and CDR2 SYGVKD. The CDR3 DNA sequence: TGTGCCATCAGCTCCGGGACTAGCAGCCTCAATGAGCAGTTCTTC. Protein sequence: CAISSGTSSLNEQFF.

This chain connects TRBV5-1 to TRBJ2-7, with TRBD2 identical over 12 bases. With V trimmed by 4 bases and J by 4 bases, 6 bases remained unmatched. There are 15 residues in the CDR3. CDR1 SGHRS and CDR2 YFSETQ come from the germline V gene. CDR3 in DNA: TGCGCCAGCAGCCTTCGACTAGCGGGAGAGTACGAGCAGTACTTC. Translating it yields CASSLRLAGEYEQYF.

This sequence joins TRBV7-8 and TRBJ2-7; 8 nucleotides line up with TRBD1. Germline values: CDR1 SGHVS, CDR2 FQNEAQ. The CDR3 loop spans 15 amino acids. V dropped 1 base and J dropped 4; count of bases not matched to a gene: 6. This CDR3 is CASSLVLDRVYEQYF. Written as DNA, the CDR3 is TGTGCCAGCAGCTTAGTACTGGACAGGGTGTACGAGCAGTACTTC.

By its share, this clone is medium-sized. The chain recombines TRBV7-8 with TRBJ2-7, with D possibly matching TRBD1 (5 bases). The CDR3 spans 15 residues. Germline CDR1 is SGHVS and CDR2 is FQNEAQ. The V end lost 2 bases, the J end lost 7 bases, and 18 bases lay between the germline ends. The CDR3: CASSLYQGPSWEQYF. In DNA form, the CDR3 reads TGTGCCAGCAGCTTATATCAGGGCCCATCATGGGAGCAGTACTTC.

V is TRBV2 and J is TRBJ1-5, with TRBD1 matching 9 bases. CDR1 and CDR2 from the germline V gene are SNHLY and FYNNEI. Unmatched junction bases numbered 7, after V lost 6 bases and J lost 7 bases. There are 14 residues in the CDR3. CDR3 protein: CASRVDRGWQPQHF. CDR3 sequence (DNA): TGTGCCAGCAGGGTGGACAGGGGCTGGCAGCCCCAGCATTTT.

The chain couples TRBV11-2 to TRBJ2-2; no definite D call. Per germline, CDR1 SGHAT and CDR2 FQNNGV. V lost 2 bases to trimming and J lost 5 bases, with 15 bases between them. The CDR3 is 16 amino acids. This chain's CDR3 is CASSLPPAGRTGELFF. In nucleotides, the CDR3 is TGTGCCAGCAGCTTACCCCCAGCAGGTCGAACCGGGGAGCTGTTTTTT.

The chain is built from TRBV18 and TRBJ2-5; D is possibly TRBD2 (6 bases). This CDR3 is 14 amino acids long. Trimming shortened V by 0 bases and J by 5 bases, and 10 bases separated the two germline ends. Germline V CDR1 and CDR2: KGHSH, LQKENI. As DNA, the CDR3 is TGTGCCAGCTCACCACCAGCAGGGAGGGAGACCCAGTACTTC. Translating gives CASSPPAGRETQYF.

Here the CDR3 reads CSVGTTNPHNEQFF. CDR3 DNA sequence: TGCAGCGTCGGGACTACCAACCCCCACAATGAGCAGTTCTTC. V and J are TRBV29-1 and TRBJ2-1; the match to TRBD2 covers 7 bases. Trimming at V came to 6 bases and at J to 5 bases, leaving 10 bases not matched to a gene. Germline V lookup: CDR1 SQVTM, CDR2 ANQGSEA. The CDR3 is 14 residues long.

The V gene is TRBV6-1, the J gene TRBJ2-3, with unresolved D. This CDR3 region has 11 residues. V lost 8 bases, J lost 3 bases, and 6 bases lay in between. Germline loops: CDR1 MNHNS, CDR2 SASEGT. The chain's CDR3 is CASYRTDTQYF. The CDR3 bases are TGTGCCAGCTACAGAACAGATACGCAGTATTTT.

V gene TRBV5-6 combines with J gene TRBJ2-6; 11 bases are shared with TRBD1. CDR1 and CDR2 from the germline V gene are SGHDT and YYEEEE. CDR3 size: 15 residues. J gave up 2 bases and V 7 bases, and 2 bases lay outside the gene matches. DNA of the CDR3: TGTGCCAGCTGGGGACAGGGGGCTGGGGCCAACGTCCTGACTTTC. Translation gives CASWGQGAGANVLTF.

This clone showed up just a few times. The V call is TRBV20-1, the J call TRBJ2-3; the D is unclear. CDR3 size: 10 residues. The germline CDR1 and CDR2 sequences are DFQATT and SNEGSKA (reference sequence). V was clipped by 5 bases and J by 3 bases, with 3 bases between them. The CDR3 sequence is CSAGTDTQYF. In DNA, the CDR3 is TGCAGTGCTGGAACAGATACGCAGTATTTT.

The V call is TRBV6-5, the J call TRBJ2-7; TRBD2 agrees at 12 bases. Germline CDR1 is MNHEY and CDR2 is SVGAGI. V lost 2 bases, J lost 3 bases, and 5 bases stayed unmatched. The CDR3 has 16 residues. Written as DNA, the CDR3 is TGTGCCAGCAGTTACCGGCCTAGCGGGGGGGACTACGAGCAGTACTTC. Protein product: CASSYRPSGGDYEQYF.

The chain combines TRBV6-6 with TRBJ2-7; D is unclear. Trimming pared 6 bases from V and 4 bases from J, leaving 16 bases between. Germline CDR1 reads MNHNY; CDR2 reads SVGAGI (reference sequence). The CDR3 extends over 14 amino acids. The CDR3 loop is CASRFGSTNYEQYF. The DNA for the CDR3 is TGTGCCAGCAGGTTTGGTTCCACCAATTACGAGCAGTACTTC.

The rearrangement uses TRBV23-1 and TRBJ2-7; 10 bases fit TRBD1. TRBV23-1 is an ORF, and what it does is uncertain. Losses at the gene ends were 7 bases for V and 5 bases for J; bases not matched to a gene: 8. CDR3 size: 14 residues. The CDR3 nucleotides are TGCGCCAGCATTCCGGGACAGGGGTCCAACGAGCAGTACTTC. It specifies CASIPGQGSNEQYF.

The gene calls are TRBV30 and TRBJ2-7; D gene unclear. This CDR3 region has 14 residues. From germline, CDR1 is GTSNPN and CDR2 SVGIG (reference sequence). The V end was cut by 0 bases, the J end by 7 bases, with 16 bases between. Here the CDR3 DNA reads TGTGCCTGGAGTGTACTTAGGCCGGACGGAGAGCAGTACTTC. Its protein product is CAWSVLRPDGEQYF.

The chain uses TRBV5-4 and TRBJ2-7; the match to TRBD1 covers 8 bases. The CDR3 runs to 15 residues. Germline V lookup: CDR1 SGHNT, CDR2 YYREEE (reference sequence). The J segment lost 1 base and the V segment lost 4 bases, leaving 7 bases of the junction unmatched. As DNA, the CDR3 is TGTGCCAGCAGCCTAGGGACAGGCCGTTCCTACGAGCAGTACTTC. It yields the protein CASSLGTGRSYEQYF. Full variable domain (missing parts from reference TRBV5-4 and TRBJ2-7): ETGVTQSPTHLIKTRGQQVTLRCSSQSGHNTVSWYQQALGQGPQFIFQYYREEENGRGNFPPRFSGLQFPNYSSELNVNALELDDSALYLCASSLGTGRSYEQYFGPGTRLTVT.

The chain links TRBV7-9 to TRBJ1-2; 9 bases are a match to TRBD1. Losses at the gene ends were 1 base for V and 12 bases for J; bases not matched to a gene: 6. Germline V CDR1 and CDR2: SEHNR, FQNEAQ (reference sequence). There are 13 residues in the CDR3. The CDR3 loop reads CASSLGTGEVDTF. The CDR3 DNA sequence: TGTGCCAGCAGCTTAGGGACAGGGGAAGTTGACACCTTC.

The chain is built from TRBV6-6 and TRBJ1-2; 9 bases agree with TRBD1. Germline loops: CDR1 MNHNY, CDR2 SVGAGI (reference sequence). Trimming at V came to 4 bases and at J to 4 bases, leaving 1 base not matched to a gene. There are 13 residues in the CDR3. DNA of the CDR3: TGTGCCAGCAGTTTGACAGGGGGCTATGGCTACACCTTC. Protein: CASSLTGGYGYTF.

CDR3 loop: CASGLIPTGGAYNEQFF. The CDR3 DNA sequence: TGTGCTAGTGGTCTGATCCCTACAGGGGGCGCGTACAATGAGCAGTTCTTC. This chain uses TRBV12-5 with TRBJ2-1; TRBD1 matches 9 bases. CDR1 LGHNT and CDR2 FRNRAP come from the germline V gene. Germline trimming cut 5 bases from V and 4 bases from J; bases unmatched to any gene: 12. The CDR3 length is 17 residues. Together with reference TRBV12-5 and TRBJ2-1, the CDR3 gives the full variable domain: DARVTQTPRHKVTEMGQEVTMRCQPILGHNTVFWYRQTMMQGLELLAYFRNRAPLDDSGMPKDRFSAEMPDATLATLKIQPSEPRDSAVYFCASGLIPTGGAYNEQFFGPGTRLTVL.

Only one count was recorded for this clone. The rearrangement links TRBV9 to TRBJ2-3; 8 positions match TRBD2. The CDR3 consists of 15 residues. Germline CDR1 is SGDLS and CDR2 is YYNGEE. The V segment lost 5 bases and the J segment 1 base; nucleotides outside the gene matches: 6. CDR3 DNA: TGTGCCAGCAGGGGAGCGGGAGCAGGCACAGATACGCAGTATTTT. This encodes CASRGAGAGTDTQYF.

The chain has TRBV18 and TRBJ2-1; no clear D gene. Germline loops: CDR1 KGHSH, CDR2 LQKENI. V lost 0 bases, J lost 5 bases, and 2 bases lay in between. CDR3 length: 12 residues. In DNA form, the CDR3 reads TGTGCCAGCTCACCACCCGACAATGAGCAGTTCTTC. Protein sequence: CASSPPDNEQFF.

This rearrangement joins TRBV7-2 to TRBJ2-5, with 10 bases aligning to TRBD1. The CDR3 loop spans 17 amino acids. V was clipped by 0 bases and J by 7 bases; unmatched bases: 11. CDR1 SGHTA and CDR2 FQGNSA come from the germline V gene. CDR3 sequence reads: CASSLAIEDRGRGTQYF. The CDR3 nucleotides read TGTGCCAGCAGCTTAGCGATCGAGGACAGGGGGAGGGGGACCCAGTACTTC.

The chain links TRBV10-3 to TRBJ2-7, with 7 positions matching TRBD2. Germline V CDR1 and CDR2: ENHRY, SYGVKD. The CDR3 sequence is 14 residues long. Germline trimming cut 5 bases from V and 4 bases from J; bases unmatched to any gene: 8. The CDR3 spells CAISPGRDLYEQYF. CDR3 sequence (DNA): TGTGCCATCAGTCCAGGGAGGGATTTGTACGAGCAGTACTTC.

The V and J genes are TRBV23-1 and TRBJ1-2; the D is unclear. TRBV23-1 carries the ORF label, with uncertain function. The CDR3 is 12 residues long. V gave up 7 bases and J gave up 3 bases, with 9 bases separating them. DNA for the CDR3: TGCGCCAGCAATGCAGGAGACTATGGCTACACCTTC. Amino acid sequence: CASNAGDYGYTF.

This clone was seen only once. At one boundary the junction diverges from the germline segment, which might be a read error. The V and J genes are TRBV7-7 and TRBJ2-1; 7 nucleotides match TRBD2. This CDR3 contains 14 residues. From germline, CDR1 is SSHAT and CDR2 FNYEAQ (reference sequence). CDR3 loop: CASSLAGVMNEQFF. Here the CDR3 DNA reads TGTGCTAGCAGCTTAGCGGGTGTGATGAATGAGCAGTTCTTC. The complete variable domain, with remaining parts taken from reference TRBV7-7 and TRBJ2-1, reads GAGVSQSPRYKVTKRGQDVTLRCDPISSHATLYWYQQALGQGPEFLTYFNYEAQPDKSGLPSDRFSAERPEGSISTLTIQRTEQRDSAMYRCASSLAGVMNEQFFGPGTRLTVL.